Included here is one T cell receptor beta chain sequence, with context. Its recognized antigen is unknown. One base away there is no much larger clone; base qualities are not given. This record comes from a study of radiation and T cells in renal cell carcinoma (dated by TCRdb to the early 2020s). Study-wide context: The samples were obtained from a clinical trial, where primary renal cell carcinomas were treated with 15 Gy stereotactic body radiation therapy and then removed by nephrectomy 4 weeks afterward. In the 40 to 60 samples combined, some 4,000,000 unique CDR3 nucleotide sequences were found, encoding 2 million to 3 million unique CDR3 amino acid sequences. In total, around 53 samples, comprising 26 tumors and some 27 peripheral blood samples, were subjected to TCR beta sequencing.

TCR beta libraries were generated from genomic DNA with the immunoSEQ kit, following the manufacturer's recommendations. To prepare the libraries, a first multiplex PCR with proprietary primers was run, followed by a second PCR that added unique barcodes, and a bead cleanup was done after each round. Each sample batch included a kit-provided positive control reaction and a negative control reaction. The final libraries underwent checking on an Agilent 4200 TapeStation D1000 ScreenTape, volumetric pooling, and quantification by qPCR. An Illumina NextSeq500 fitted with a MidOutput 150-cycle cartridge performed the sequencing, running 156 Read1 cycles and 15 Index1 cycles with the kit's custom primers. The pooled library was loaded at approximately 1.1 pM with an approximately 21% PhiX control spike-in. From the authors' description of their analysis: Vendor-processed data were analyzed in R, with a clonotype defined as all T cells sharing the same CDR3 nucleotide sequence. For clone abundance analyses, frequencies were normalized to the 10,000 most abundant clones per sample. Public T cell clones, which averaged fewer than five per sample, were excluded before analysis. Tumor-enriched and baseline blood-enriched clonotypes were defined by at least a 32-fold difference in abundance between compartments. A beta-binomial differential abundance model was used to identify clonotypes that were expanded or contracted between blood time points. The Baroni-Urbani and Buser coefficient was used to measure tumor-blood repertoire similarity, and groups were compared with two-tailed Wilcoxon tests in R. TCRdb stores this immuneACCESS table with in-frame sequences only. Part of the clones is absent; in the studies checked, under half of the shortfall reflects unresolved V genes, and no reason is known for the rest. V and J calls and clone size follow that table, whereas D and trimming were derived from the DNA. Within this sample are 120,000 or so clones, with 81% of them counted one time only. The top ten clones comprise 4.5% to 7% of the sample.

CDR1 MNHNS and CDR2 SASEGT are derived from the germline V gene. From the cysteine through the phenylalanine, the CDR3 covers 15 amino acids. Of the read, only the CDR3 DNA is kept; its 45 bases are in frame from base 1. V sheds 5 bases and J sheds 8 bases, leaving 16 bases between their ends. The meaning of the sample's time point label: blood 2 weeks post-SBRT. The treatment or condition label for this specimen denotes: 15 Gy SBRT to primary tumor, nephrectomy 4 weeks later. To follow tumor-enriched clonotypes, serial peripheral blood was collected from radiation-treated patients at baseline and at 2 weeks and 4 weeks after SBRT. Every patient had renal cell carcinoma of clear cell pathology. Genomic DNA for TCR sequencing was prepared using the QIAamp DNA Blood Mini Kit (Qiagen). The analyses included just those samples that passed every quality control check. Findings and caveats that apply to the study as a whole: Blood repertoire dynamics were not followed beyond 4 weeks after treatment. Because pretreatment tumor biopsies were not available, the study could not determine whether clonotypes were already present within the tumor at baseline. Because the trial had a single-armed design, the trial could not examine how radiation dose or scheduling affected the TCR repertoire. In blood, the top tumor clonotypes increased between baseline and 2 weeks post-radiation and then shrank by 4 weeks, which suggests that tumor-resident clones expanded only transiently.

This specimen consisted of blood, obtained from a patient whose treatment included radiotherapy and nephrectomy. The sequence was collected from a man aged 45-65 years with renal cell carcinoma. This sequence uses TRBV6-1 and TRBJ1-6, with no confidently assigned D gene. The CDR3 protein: CASSFVRPEDSPLHF. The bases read TGTGCCAGCAGTTTCGTCCGGCCCGAAGATTCACCCCTCCACTTT.